The clone carrying this T cell receptor beta chain was counted a few times. Its target is not known. The sample is drawn from a study of cytotoxic CD8 clonotypes in ibrutinib-treated CLL. Study information: Recorded responses included 25 or so partial and 2 complete; following median about 68 months, approximately 15 stayed remitted and roughly 12 progressed. Study results and limitations: The clonality went up when patients responded to ibrutinib and dropped back toward baseline at progression. Public clonotypes showed up rarely, and on treatment they shrank or held steady.

Assay: immunoSEQ multiplex PCR; the TCRdb copy retains only in-frame clones and omits some. The top ten hold 3.3% of the sample, which has fewer than 150,000 clones, approximately 81% seen once. Cryopreserved PBMCs yielded about 2.1 micrograms of genomic DNA for TCR beta libraries. Trimming took 0 bases from V and 4 from J, leaving 15 bases between them. The CDR3 contains 16 residues. Looked up from germline, CDR1 is ENHRY and CDR2 is SYGVKD. The input for sequencing was PBMCs, taken after 24 months of ibrutinib treatment. This clonotype originated in a human donor with chronic lymphocytic leukemia. The chain couples TRBV10-3 to TRBJ1-1; D possibly corresponds to TRBD1 (5 bases). As DNA, the CDR3 is TGTGCCATCAGTGAGTCGGCGGACACGTGGGGCACTGAAGCTTTCTTT. Translation gives CAISESADTWGTEAFF.